This T cell receptor beta chain was sequenced in a study of regulatory T cells in long-lasting Graves disease. The CDR3 consists of 16 residues. V lost 3 bases to trimming and J lost 0 bases; unmatched junction nucleotides: 7. Germline V lookup: CDR1 MNHEY, CDR2 SMNVEV (reference sequence). The authors built TCR beta libraries using iRepertoire HTBI primers and Arm-PCR of CDR3 regions. One entry per CDR3 protein results from TCRdb running MiXCR on the multiplex PCR reads. The sample carries roughly 700,000 distinct CDR3 sequences, about 30% recorded once. Specified time point: persistent/refractory GD, antithyroid drugs over 5 years with positive TRAb. Preparation of the TCR library used RNA extracted from PBMCs. Broader study findings: TRBV28 was favored in persistent disease, as were TRBJ1-2 and TRBJ2-5.

A remark on this clonotype: As yet, its antigen is unknown.

Sequenced material: peripheral blood mononuclear cells (PBMCs), taken when the disease was refractory, from a patient treated with antithyroid drugs. The clonotype originates from a female donor with Graves disease. The chain recombines TRBV27 with TRBJ1-1, with 7 positions matching TRBD1. CDR3 DNA sequence: TGTGCCAGCAGTTTCGGAGGGGGCAGTATGAACACTGAAGCTTTCTTT. Its translation is CASSFGGGSMNTEAFF.